The T cell receptor beta chain described here comes from a study of T cells after yellow fever vaccination. Findings and limits, study-wide: Most clones from primary vaccination were detected again post-booster (approximately 96% CD4, about 88% CD8). Sorted repertoires could include abundant contaminating clonotypes from bulk cells. Though weaker, the secondary response peaked faster, on day 5 versus 15.

Points on this clonotype: Its specificity is not known. A much larger clone sits a single nucleotide away, making a read error possible.

MiXCR, run by TCRdb on the 5' RACE reads, gives a single entry per CDR3 protein. The profile covers roughly 150,000 distinct CDR3 sequences, with almost 7% appearing a single time and approximately 2.5% taken by the ten largest. CDR3 size: 12 residues. CDR1 LGHNA and CDR2 YSLEER come from the germline V gene. The receptor was isolated from a man younger than 30 who received the YFV17D yellow fever vaccine. This specimen was CD4+ T cells sorted from PBMCs, taken about 5 days after the first yellow fever vaccination. The rearrangement joins TRBV4-3 to TRBJ2-5, with D unclear. Written as DNA, the CDR3 is TGCGCCAGCATCCAAGACAAAGAGACCCAGTACTTC. This gives the protein CASIQDKETQYF.